This T cell receptor beta chain was recovered during a study of blood T cell repertoires in COVID-19. Source study methods: Amplification from reference gene primers served as the basis for estimated nucleated cell counts. Sequencing used immunoSEQ multiplex PCR; TCRdb keeps in-frame clones, though not all of them. The V and J calls and the clone size are those of that table, but D and trimming were determined from the DNA. Here the sample spans about 130,000 clones, roughly 69% being singletons. The sequenced material came from peripheral blood. This sequence was found in a woman between 65 and 79 years old with acute or convalescent COVID-19.

In DNA, the CDR3 is TGCGCCAGCAGTCAATCGAATCGGGGTCCCGGGGAGCTGTTTTTT. Amino acid sequence: CASSQSNRGPGELFF. The rearrangement links TRBV23-1 to TRBJ2-2; D possibly corresponds to TRBD2 (5 bases). TRBV23-1 is classed as an ORF, of uncertain function. Trimming stripped 0 bases from V and 6 bases from J, with 11 bases between. The CDR3 extends over 15 amino acids.